This T cell receptor beta chain was sequenced during a study of cytomegalovirus exposure and HLA in healthy donors. The V and J ends lost 6 bases and 2 bases respectively, with 16 bases between them. CDR1 and CDR2 (germline): GTSNPN, SVGIG (reference sequence). This CDR3 is built from 14 residues. PCR was performed using 60 Vbeta and 13 Jbeta primers. TCRdb keeps only in-frame clones here, not all; method: immunoSEQ multiplex PCR. Of about 160,000 clones in the sample, roughly 73% are singletons; the top ten hold roughly 1.5%. Sequencing was done on a sample of PBMCs. The TCR originated in a woman between 25 and 40 years old in good health and CMV-seronegative. This chain connects TRBV30 to TRBJ1-2; TRBD1 is a possible D gene (6 bases). The CDR3 nucleotides are TGTGCCTGTATCCGGGAGGGGACAAACTATGGCTACACCTTC. As protein: CACIREGTNYGYTF.